Below, 21 T cell receptor beta chains from the same sample are listed, as sequenced in a study of response to subunit inactivated influenza vaccine. TCRdb passed the RT-PCR reads through MiXCR, listing each CDR3 protein once. Found here are hundreds of thousands of distinct CDR3 sequences, approximately 17% of them singletons; the top ten hold approximately 11%. The sample in question was PBMCs from blood, obtained more than 4 days after vaccination. Receptors originate from a man aged 50-59 years who received an inactivated influenza vaccine.

The CDR3 here is CASSFRTGPNQPQHF. The CDR3 DNA follows: TGTGCCAGCTCATTTCGGACAGGCCCCAATCAGCCCCAGCATTTT. The gene calls are TRBV18 and TRBJ1-5, with 7 bases fitting TRBD1. The CDR3 length is 15 residues. V lost 5 bases to trimming and J lost 3 bases; unmatched junction nucleotides: 7. The germline V gene encodes CDR1 KGHSH and CDR2 LQKENI.

This clonotype was picked up many times. The chain has TRBV29-1 and TRBJ2-7; 9 bases are a match to TRBD1. After removal of 6 bases from V and 4 bases from J, the junction contained 7 bases not matched to a gene. Looked up from germline, CDR1 is SQVTM and CDR2 is ANQGSEA. This CDR3 comprises 13 residues. CDR3 nucleotides: TGCAGCGTCGACCTGGGACAGGGATACGAGCAGTACTTC. Translating gives CSVDLGQGYEQYF.

The table lists this clonotype with a few counts. J is TRBJ2-3 and V is TRBV20-1; 11 bases line up with TRBD2. Germline V CDR1 and CDR2: DFQATT, SNEGSKA (reference sequence). This CDR3 is built from 15 residues. V was pared by 5 bases and J by 3 bases, with 7 bases of the junction left unmatched. The CDR3 here is CSALETSGVTDTQYF. CDR3 DNA: TGCAGTGCTTTAGAGACTAGCGGGGTAACAGATACGCAGTATTTT.

This clonotype occurred a few times. V usage is TRBV20-1 and J usage is TRBJ2-7; D is possibly TRBD1 (6 bases). Germline V CDR1 and CDR2: DFQATT, SNEGSKA (reference sequence). The CDR3 totals 13 residues. Trimming removed 3 bases at V and 2 bases at J, with 11 bases between. This CDR3 reads CSASTNRAYEQYF. The CDR3 region has the DNA TGCAGTGCTAGTACGAACAGGGCCTACGAGCAGTACTTC.

The chain recombines TRBV2 with TRBJ2-7; TRBD2 might be the D (6 bases). Trimming removed 3 bases from V and 5 bases from J, with 11 bases in between. CDR3 size: 13 residues. Germline V CDR1 and CDR2: SNHLY, FYNNEI. The CDR3 DNA is TGTGCCAGCAGTGAGGAGGGGTTCAACGAGCAGTACTTC. Protein sequence: CASSEEGFNEQYF.

This clonotype has at least ten counts. The chain links TRBV20-1 to TRBJ2-1, with 11 bases lining up with TRBD2. Trimming cost V 5 bases and J 5 bases; bases outside gene matches: 5. The CDR3 has 14 amino acids. Germline V lookup: CDR1 DFQATT, CDR2 SNEGSKA (reference sequence). The CDR3 protein is CSAVSGRAHNEQFF. Here the CDR3 DNA reads TGCAGTGCTGTTAGCGGGAGGGCCCACAATGAGCAGTTCTTC.

The chain employs TRBV4-2 and TRBJ2-1, with TRBD2 identical over 9 bases. V was pared by 0 bases and J by 9 bases, with 9 bases of the junction left unmatched. Per germline, CDR1 LGHNA and CDR2 YNFKEQ. The CDR3 is made up of 16 amino acids. CDR3 DNA sequence: TGTGCCAGCAGCCAAGATCTAGGCGGGAGGGCCCTTGAGCAGTTCTTC. Protein sequence: CASSQDLGGRALEQFF.

This chain joins TRBV10-2 and TRBJ2-5, with 7 bases aligning to TRBD1. The V gene's germline CDR1 is WSHSY and CDR2 SAAADI. V trimming: 3 bases; J trimming: 3 bases; junction bases outside the gene matches: 1. This CDR3 region has 13 residues. This chain's CDR3 is CASSEQGKETQYF. The CDR3, as DNA: TGCGCCAGCAGTGAACAGGGGAAAGAGACCCAGTACTTC.

This chain links TRBV12-3 or TRBV12-4 with TRBJ2-1; perhaps TRBD2 as D (6 bases). CDR3 length: 13 amino acids. V lost 3 bases, J lost 10 bases, and 13 bases lay in between. Here the CDR3 reads CASSLRGSGEQFF. The CDR3 coding sequence is TGTGCCAGCAGTTTGAGGGGCAGCGGGGAGCAGTTCTTC.

This clonotype turned up a few times. This chain uses TRBV10-3 with TRBJ1-1, with TRBD1 matching 7 bases. This CDR3 region has 15 residues. CDR1 and CDR2 from the germline V gene are ENHRY and SYGVKD. V lost 0 bases to trimming and J lost 5 bases; unmatched junction nucleotides: 6. CDR3 bases: TGTGCCATCAGTGAGTCTGGGAGGGGGCGAACTGAAGCTTTCTTT. This codes for CAISESGRGRTEAFF.

The chain is built from TRBV29-1 and TRBJ2-5; D perhaps matches TRBD2 (7 bases). The germline V gene has CDR1 SQVTM and CDR2 ANQGSEA. V dropped 2 bases and J dropped 6 bases, with 16 bases sitting between them. The CDR3 is made up of 14 amino acids. The CDR3 reads CSVEFHREGKTQYF. The DNA for the CDR3 is TGCAGCGTTGAATTCCACAGGGAGGGAAAGACCCAGTACTTC.

This clonotype was recorded a few times. This chain joins TRBV20-1 and TRBJ2-3, with 12 bases aligning to TRBD2. The CDR3 extends over 15 amino acids. Germline-derived CDR1 and CDR2 are DFQATT and SNEGSKA (reference sequence). The V segment lost 3 bases and the J segment 3 bases; nucleotides outside the gene matches: 4. The CDR3 nucleotides are TGCAGTGCTAGCCCTAGCGGGAGGGCTACAGATACGCAGTATTTT. This gives the protein CSASPSGRATDTQYF.

This clonotype was observed a few times. This chain connects TRBV5-1 to TRBJ2-1; TRBD2 agrees at 10 bases. There are 17 residues in the CDR3. The germline V gene has CDR1 SGHRS and CDR2 YFSETQ. Trimming at V came to 1 base and at J to 1 base, leaving 5 bases not matched to a gene. The CDR3 loop is CASSLRSGGGSYNEQFF. CDR3 nucleotide sequence: TGCGCCAGCAGCTTGAGAAGCGGGGGGGGATCCTACAATGAGCAGTTCTTC.

This clonotype has a count of ten or more. The V gene is TRBV12-3 or TRBV12-4, the J gene TRBJ2-4, with 8 bases that match TRBD1. There are 15 residues in the CDR3. Unmatched junction bases numbered 8, after V lost 5 bases and J lost 5 bases. CDR3 nucleotides: TGTGCCAGCAGTCCGAGGCAGGACAGGGAAAACATTCAGTACTTC. Translation gives CASSPRQDRENIQYF.

Only one count was recorded for this clonotype. This chain links TRBV7-6 with TRBJ2-7, with D uncertain. The germline gives CDR1 SGHVS, CDR2 FNYEAQ. The length of the CDR3 is 16 residues. V lost 5 bases and J 0 bases, leaving 17 bases between the germline ends. The CDR3 nucleotides read TGTGCCAGCAGCCCAATCGGCTCTCTCCTCTCCTACGAGCAGTACTTC. Translated: CASSPIGSLLSYEQYF.

This clonotype showed up many times. This sequence joins TRBV20-1 and TRBJ2-7, with TRBD1 identical over 10 bases. V lost 6 bases, J lost 5 bases, and 4 bases stayed unmatched. Looked up from germline, CDR1 is DFQATT and CDR2 is SNEGSKA (reference sequence). This CDR3 has 12 amino acids. CDR3: CSASGTGDEQYF. CDR3 DNA sequence: TGCAGTGCCTCCGGGACAGGGGACGAGCAGTACTTC.

The rearrangement links TRBV7-8 to TRBJ1-5; D might be TRBD1 (6 bases). Germline assignment: CDR1 SGHVS and CDR2 FQNEAQ. This CDR3 has 16 amino acids. V gave up 2 bases and J gave up 5 bases, with 16 bases separating them. The DNA of the CDR3 is TGTGCCAGCAGCTTATTACTTGGACAGCTCCATCAGCCCCAGCATTTT. This translates into CASSLLLGQLHQPQHF.

The V and J genes are TRBV4-3 and TRBJ2-3; TRBD2 aligns across 10 bases. The V segment lost 0 bases and the J segment 0 bases; nucleotides outside the gene matches: 12. This CDR3 region has 20 residues. The germline CDR1 and CDR2 sequences are LGHNA and YSLEER. DNA for the CDR3: TGCGCCAGCAGCCAAGAAATTTATGGAGCGGGGGGGCCTAGCACAGATACGCAGTATTTT. This encodes CASSQEIYGAGGPSTDTQYF.

V is TRBV4-2 and J is TRBJ1-1; D not resolved. This CDR3 contains 15 residues. The V gene's germline CDR1 is LGHNA and CDR2 YNFKEQ. V shed 3 bases and J shed 0 bases, with 11 bases lying between them. The CDR3 DNA reads TGTGCCAGCAGCCACTCTCCCCCCTTGAACACTGAAGCTTTCTTT. Protein: CASSHSPPLNTEAFF.

There are a few counts of this clonotype. The rearrangement links TRBV29-1 to TRBJ2-7; TRBD1 agrees at 8 bases. The CDR3 loop spans 12 amino acids. Germline CDR1 is SQVTM and CDR2 is ANQGSEA. V lost 7 bases and J lost 5; bases outside the gene matches: 7. The CDR3: CSGRTGPHEQYF. The DNA of the CDR3 is TGCAGCGGGAGGACAGGGCCCCACGAGCAGTACTTC.

In its sample, this clonotype was seen a few times. J is TRBJ2-3 and V is TRBV6-1, with 12 bases fitting TRBD2. CDR3 length: 16 residues. CDR1 MNHNS and CDR2 SASEGT come from the germline V gene. Germline trimming cut 4 bases from V and 4 bases from J; bases unmatched to any gene: 6. CDR3 in amino acids: CASSARLAGAADTQYF. Here the CDR3 DNA reads TGTGCCAGCAGTGCCAGACTAGCGGGAGCGGCAGATACGCAGTATTTT.